These 17 T cell receptor beta chains share one sample of origin, sequenced in a study of tumor-infiltrating lymphocytes in localized non-small cell lung cancer. The method was immunoSEQ multiplex PCR; TCRdb's version includes in-frame clones alone and lacks a portion of them. Of about 16,000 clones in the sample, more than 70% are singletons; the top ten hold about a tenth. The sequenced sample consisted of uninvolved lung tissue not adjacent to the tumor. These receptors were taken from a human donor with non-small cell lung cancer.

The CDR3 bases are TGTGCCAGCAGCAGGACAGGGGACGATGGCTACACCTTC. Encoded protein: CASSRTGDDGYTF. V usage is TRBV6-5 and J usage is TRBJ1-2; TRBD1 matches 9 bases. The ends lost 6 bases at V and 6 bases at J; junction bases unmatched: 5. The germline CDR1 and CDR2 sequences are MNHEY and SVGAGI. The CDR3 runs 13 residues.

The chain uses TRBV5-1 and TRBJ2-7; tentative D call: TRBD2 (5 bases). CDR1 and CDR2 (germline): SGHRS, YFSETQ. V lost 0 bases and J lost 0, with 7 bases in between. This CDR3 comprises 14 residues. CDR3 sequence reads: CASSLGRSSYEQYF. The CDR3, as DNA: TGCGCCAGCAGCTTGGGGAGGAGCTCCTACGAGCAGTACTTC. Variable domain in full (rest from reference TRBV5-1 and TRBJ2-7): KAGVTQTPRYLIKTRGQQVTLSCSPISGHRSVSWYQQTPGQGLQFLFEYFSETQRNKGNFPGRFSGRQFSNSRSEMNVSTLELGDSALYLCASSLGRSSYEQYFGPGTRLTVT.

The count of this clone is one. The chain combines TRBV6-1 with TRBJ1-3, with 7 bases aligning to TRBD1. V lost 3 bases to trimming and J lost 8 bases; unmatched junction nucleotides: 7. Per the germline V gene, CDR1 is MNHNS and CDR2 is SASEGT. The CDR3 is made up of 14 amino acids. This chain's CDR3 is CASSEERQGYTIYF. CDR3 coding DNA: TGTGCCAGCAGTGAGGAGAGACAGGGCTACACCATATATTTT.

This clone was counted a single time. CDR3 bases: TGCGCCAGCAGCTTGGATCCCCAGGATGGTGAGCAGTTCTTC. It is translated as CASSLDPQDGEQFF. The chain employs TRBV5-1 and TRBJ2-1; D unresolved. Trimming stripped 0 bases from V and 9 bases from J, with 13 bases between. Per germline, CDR1 SGHRS and CDR2 YFSETQ. CDR3 size: 14 residues. The full variable domain, in which reference TRBV5-1 and TRBJ2-1 provide the parts outside the CDR3, is KAGVTQTPRYLIKTRGQQVTLSCSPISGHRSVSWYQQTPGQGLQFLFEYFSETQRNKGNFPGRFSGRQFSNSRSEMNVSTLELGDSALYLCASSLDPQDGEQFFGPGTRLTVL.

V gene TRBV2 combines with J gene TRBJ1-1, with D perhaps TRBD1 (6 bases). Trimming pared 4 bases from V and 11 bases from J, leaving 17 bases between. The germline V gene encodes CDR1 SNHLY and CDR2 FYNNEI. The CDR3 length is 13 residues. The CDR3 DNA sequence: TGTGCCAGCAGTGTAGAGAGGGGGAAGGGGGCTTTCTTT. It codes for CASSVERGKGAFF.

This clone is a singleton in its sample. The chain couples TRBV6-5 to TRBJ1-3, with D possibly TRBD1 on 5 matching bases. The CDR3 extends over 14 amino acids. V shed 6 bases and J shed 0 bases, with 9 bases lying between them. Germline lookup yields CDR1 MNHEY and CDR2 SVGAGI. The CDR3 nucleotides read TGTGCCAGCAGAACAGGACTCTCTGGAAACACCATATATTTT. It is translated as CASRTGLSGNTIYF.

The V call is TRBV29-1, the J call TRBJ2-3; 8 nucleotides match TRBD1. V was pared by 5 bases and J by 1 base, with 5 bases of the junction left unmatched. The germline gives CDR1 SQVTM, CDR2 ANQGSEA. CDR3 length equals 14 residues. CDR3 in amino acids: CSVNSRGRTDTQYF. The CDR3 DNA sequence: TGCAGCGTTAACAGCAGGGGGCGCACAGATACGCAGTATTTT.

V gene TRBV25-1 combines with J gene TRBJ2-2; D gene uncertain. Germline V gene data show CDR1 as MGHDK and CDR2 as SYGVNS. The CDR3 runs to 17 residues. The ends were cut back, 5 bases at V and 2 bases at J, with 18 bases in the middle. The CDR3 here is CASSPPTAPGNTGELFF. For the CDR3, the DNA is TGTGCCAGCAGTCCCCCGACGGCGCCAGGTAACACCGGGGAGCTGTTTTTT.

The rearrangement links TRBV2 to TRBJ2-5; possible D gene TRBD2, 5 bases. V gave up 5 bases and J gave up 5 bases, with 15 bases separating them. Germline V gene sequence: CDR1 SNHLY, CDR2 FYNNEI. This CDR3 has 14 amino acids. CDR3 coding DNA: TGTGCCAGCAGTACCCCCCGGGGTAGGGAGACCCAGTACTTC. Translated, it gives CASSTPRGRETQYF.

The chain employs TRBV5-4 and TRBJ2-5; TRBD2 matches at 8 bases. The CDR3 totals 14 residues. V dropped 3 bases and J dropped 2; count of bases not matched to a gene: 3. In germline, CDR1 is SGHNT, CDR2 YYREEE (reference sequence). The CDR3 here is CASSSGLEQETQYF. The CDR3 DNA reads TGTGCCAGCAGCTCGGGACTAGAGCAAGAGACCCAGTACTTC. Supplemented by reference TRBV5-4 and TRBJ2-5, the full variable domain reads ETGVTQSPTHLIKTRGQQVTLRCSSQSGHNTVSWYQQALGQGPQFIFQYYREEENGRGNFPPRFSGLQFPNYSSELNVNALELDDSALYLCASSSGLEQETQYFGPGTRLLVL.

CDR3 bases: TGTGCCAGCAAAGGTAGTGGGACTAATTCACCCCTCCACTTT. It specifies CASKGSGTNSPLHF. The gene calls are TRBV2 and TRBJ1-6, with D perhaps TRBD1 (5 bases). Trimming shortened V by 7 bases and J by 6 bases, and 13 bases separated the two germline ends. Germline V gene data show CDR1 as SNHLY and CDR2 as FYNNEI. This CDR3 has 14 amino acids.

The chain is built from TRBV11-2 and TRBJ1-2; tentative D call: TRBD1 (6 bases). V dropped 1 base and J dropped 2 bases, with 11 bases sitting between them. CDR1 and CDR2 (germline): SGHAT, FQNNGV. The CDR3 runs 15 residues. CDR3 DNA sequence: TGTGCCAGCAGCTTAGTTGGACAGTGGAACTATGGCTACACCTTC. Translating it yields CASSLVGQWNYGYTF.

CDR3 protein: CASSVRPAPRGDTQYF. The CDR3 nucleotides are TGTGCCAGCAGCGTGAGGCCCGCCCCCCGAGGAGATACGCAGTATTTT. This rearrangement joins TRBV9 to TRBJ2-3; D gene ambiguous. V lost 2 bases to trimming and J lost 5 bases, with 18 bases between them. The CDR3 is 16 residues long. The germline V gene has CDR1 SGDLS and CDR2 YYNGEE.

V and J are TRBV30 and TRBJ2-3; the match to TRBD2 covers 8 bases. The germline gives CDR1 GTSNPN, CDR2 SVGIG (reference sequence). V lost 0 bases to trimming and J lost 3 bases; unmatched junction nucleotides: 5. This CDR3 is built from 15 residues. The CDR3 region is CAWSVLGGRTDTQYF. In DNA form, the CDR3 reads TGTGCCTGGAGTGTACTAGGCGGGAGGACAGATACGCAGTATTTT.

The chain recombines TRBV4-1 with TRBJ2-1, with D possibly TRBD2 on 5 matching bases. V lost 1 base and J lost 7, with 11 bases in between. The CDR3 is made up of 14 amino acids. Germline-derived CDR1 and CDR2 are MGHRA and YSYEKL. This CDR3 is CASSQALTTNEQFF. The CDR3 DNA follows: TGCGCCAGCAGCCAAGCATTGACTACAAATGAGCAGTTCTTC.

V gene TRBV9 combines with J gene TRBJ2-5; D is tentatively TRBD1 or TRBD2 (6 bases each). V was clipped by 0 bases and J by 1 base, with 10 bases between them. CDR1 and CDR2 from the germline V gene are SGDLS and YYNGEE. The CDR3 totals 15 residues. The CDR3 nucleotides are TGTGCCAGCAGCGTAGGAGGAGGGGGCCAAGAGACCCAGTACTTC. Translated, it gives CASSVGGGGQETQYF. The full variable domain, with the rest looked up from reference TRBV9 and TRBJ2-5, is DSGVTQTPKHLITATGQRVTLRCSPRSGDLSVYWYQQSLDQGLQFLIQYYNGEERAKGNILERFSAQQFPDLHSELNLSSLELGDSALYFCASSVGGGGQETQYFGPGTRLLVL.

The rearrangement joins TRBV7-2 to TRBJ2-7; the D is unclear. Germline lookup yields CDR1 SGHTA and CDR2 FQGNSA. Trimming removed 2 bases at V and 3 bases at J, with 2 bases between. CDR3 length: 11 amino acids. The CDR3, as DNA: TGTGCCAGCAGCTTATACTACGAGCAGTACTTC. Residues: CASSLYYEQYF.